A selection of T cell receptor beta chains follows, all from one sample in a study of blood T cell repertoires in COVID-19. Sequenced by immunoSEQ multiplex PCR; TCRdb stores in-frame clones only, minus some. The sample records about 300,000 clones, 70% to 85% being singletons. The sequenced material came from peripheral blood. These receptors originate from a human donor with COVID-19, enrolled during active disease. The donor label of this sample is uncertain. Both conserved end residues are part of each CDR3. A D gene is named only where the DNA matches it firmly. Clone size appears in some rows only: once, few, many, or a class for an expanded clone.

>.|TRBV5-1|TRBJ1-6|.
CASSSQGGDNSPLHF
TGCGCCAGCAGCTCGCAGGGAGGGGATAATTCACCCCTCCACTTT
>.|TRBV6-4|TRBJ2-2|TRBD1
CASRTGRTGELFF
TGTGCCAGCAGGACAGGGAGAACCGGGGAGCTGTTTTTT
>once|TRBV19|TRBJ2-5|.
CASSIGRGFQETQYF
TGTGCCAGTAGTATTGGACGGGGATTCCAAGAGACCCAGTACTTC
>.|TRBV5-1|TRBJ2-3|TRBD2
CASSLVQRGGTDTQYF
TGCGCCAGCAGCTTGGTTCAGCGGGGCGGGACAGATACGCAGTATTTT
>.|TRBV7-2|TRBJ2-5|.
CASSLPATETQYF
TGTGCCAGCAGCTTACCAGCGACGGAGACCCAGTACTTC
>.|TRBV15|TRBJ2-5|TRBD2
CATSAQGLVQETQYF
TGTGCCACCAGCGCGCAAGGACTAGTCCAAGAGACCCAGTACTTC
>few|TRBV24-1|TRBJ2-3|TRBD1
CATSDPSGTGGGDTQYF
TGTGCCACCAGTGATCCTTCCGGGACAGGGGGCGGTGATACGCAGTATTTT
>.|TRBV28|TRBJ1-2|TRBD1
CASSSDRVRGFGYTF
TGTGCCAGCAGTTCTGACAGGGTCAGGGGGTTTGGCTACACCTTC
>.|TRBV6-5|TRBJ2-3|.
CASSLDRKRADTQYF
TGTGCCAGCAGCCTCGACCGCAAGAGGGCAGATACGCAGTATTTT
>.|TRBV28|TRBJ1-4|.
CASMNTRNEKLFF
TGTGCCAGCATGAACACCCGTAATGAAAAACTGTTTTTT
>.|TRBV12-3/TRBV12-4|TRBJ1-1|.
CATGGSVNTEAFF
TGTGCCACCGGGGGGTCGGTGAACACTGAAGCTTTCTTT
>.|TRBV6-4|TRBJ2-2|.
CASSVNSNTGELFF
TGTGCCAGCAGTGTGAACAGCAACACCGGGGAGCTGTTTTTT
>once|TRBV9|TRBJ2-1|TRBD1
CASSLRGQSSYNEQFF
TGTGCCAGCAGCCTCCGGGGACAGAGCAGCTACAATGAGCAGTTCTTC
>.|TRBV19|TRBJ2-2|.
CASSIPGGVYTGELFF
TGTGCCAGTAGTATTCCCGGGGGAGTTTACACCGGGGAGCTGTTTTTT
>once|TRBV7-3|TRBJ2-1|TRBD1
CASSTRQGSEQFF
TGTGCCAGCAGCACCCGACAGGGCAGTGAGCAGTTCTTC
>.|TRBV20-1|TRBJ1-2|.
CSAPQGYGYTF
TGCAGTGCTCCGCAGGGCTATGGCTACACCTTC
>.|TRBV15|TRBJ2-1|TRBD2
CATSRGPGLVDSDEQFF
TGTGCCACCAGCAGAGGCCCGGGACTAGTTGACTCGGATGAGCAGTTCTTC
>.|TRBV5-1|TRBJ1-4|TRBD1
CASSFTGDEKLFF
TGCGCCAGCAGCTTTACAGGGGATGAAAAACTGTTTTTT
>.|TRBV7-2|TRBJ2-1|TRBD2
CASSPGTSGYNEQFF
TGTGCCAGCAGCCCAGGGACTAGCGGCTACAATGAGCAGTTCTTC
>.|TRBV4-3|TRBJ2-3|TRBD2
CASSQDPSSGRVDTQYF
TGCGCCAGCAGCCAAGATCCGAGTAGCGGGAGGGTAGATACGCAGTATTTT
>.|TRBV11-2|TRBJ1-5|.
CASSLAPNQPQHF
TGTGCCAGCAGCTTAGCCCCAAATCAGCCCCAGCATTTT
>.|TRBV3-1/TRBV3-2|TRBJ2-2|.
CASSQRGTTGELFF
TGTGCCAGCAGCCAGCGGGGTACCACCGGGGAGCTGTTTTTT
>once|TRBV3-1/TRBV3-2|TRBJ2-7|TRBD2
CASSLSGNSYEQYF
TGTGCCAGCAGCCTAAGCGGGAACTCCTACGAGCAGTACTTC
>.|TRBV27|TRBJ2-7|TRBD1
CASSPQGSGSYEQYF
TGTGCCAGCAGTCCACAGGGGTCGGGCTCCTACGAGCAGTACTTC
>.|TRBV20-1|TRBJ2-7|TRBD2
CSAIEGRTSRDEQYF
TGCAGTGCTATTGAGGGTAGGACTAGTCGGGACGAGCAGTACTTC
>.|TRBV20-1|TRBJ2-7|.
CSASSYLHRGEQYF
TGCAGTGCTAGTTCTTACCTACACCGAGGCGAGCAGTACTTC
>.|TRBV9|TRBJ1-6|.
CASSVGSSYNSPLHF
TGTGCCAGCAGCGTGGGGAGCTCCTATAATTCACCCCTCCACTTT
>.|TRBV28|TRBJ1-4|TRBD1
CASSFDPRDREVANEKLFF
TGTGCCAGCAGTTTCGACCCACGGGACAGGGAGGTGGCTAATGAAAAACTGTTTTTT
>.|TRBV12-3/TRBV12-4|TRBJ2-1|.
CASTSTGGEQFF
TGTGCCAGCACTAGTACGGGTGGTGAGCAGTTCTTC
>few|TRBV6-5|TRBJ1-1|.
CASIRDGNTEAFF
TGTGCCAGCATCAGGGATGGGAACACTGAAGCTTTCTTT